A single sample gave rise to the 15 T cell receptor beta chains below, sequenced in a study of blood T cell repertoires in COVID-19. Data came from immunoSEQ multiplex PCR; TCRdb stores just in-frame clones and leaves some out. Altogether more than 65,000 clones are present, more than 75% being singletons, with the ten largest covering 28%. Source material: peripheral blood. The source is a woman older than 75 with active or convalescent COVID-19.

CDR3 protein: CSANGGKTQYF. Here the CDR3 DNA reads TGCAGTGCTAACGGGGGAAAGACCCAGTACTTC. The chain is built from TRBV20-1 and TRBJ2-5; a weak D match, TRBD2 (6 bases). V shed 4 bases and J shed 6 bases, with 9 bases lying between them. This CDR3 is 11 amino acids long. Germline V gene lookup returns CDR1 DFQATT and CDR2 SNEGSKA (reference sequence).

This chain connects TRBV3-1 (or the pseudogene TRBV3-2) to TRBJ1-4, with TRBD1 as a possible D gene (6 bases). V lost 4 bases and J 4 bases, leaving 13 bases between the germline ends. The CDR3 is 15 residues long. The V gene's germline CDR1 is LGHDT and CDR2 YNNKEL (reference sequence). CDR3 protein: CASSRKGGVNEKLFF. CDR3 nucleotides: TGTGCCAGCAGCCGCAAAGGGGGGGTTAATGAAAAACTGTTTTTT.

The chain links TRBV19 to TRBJ1-2; 10 bases agree with TRBD1. J gave up 3 bases and V 1 base, and 2 bases lay outside the gene matches. The CDR3 extends over 15 amino acids. Per germline, CDR1 LNHDA and CDR2 SQIVND (reference sequence). The CDR3 sequence is CASSIGGTGDYGYTF. Here the CDR3 DNA reads TGTGCCAGTAGTATAGGAGGGACAGGGGACTATGGCTACACCTTC.

The chain carries TRBV19 and TRBJ1-2; TRBD1 agrees at 9 bases. CDR1 LNHDA and CDR2 SQIVND come from the germline V gene (reference sequence). With 0 bases clipped from V and 3 bases from J, the junction kept 5 bases outside the gene matches. The CDR3 sequence is 16 residues long. The CDR3 is CASSIDRDRAYYGYTF. The CDR3 DNA sequence: TGTGCCAGTAGTATAGACCGGGACAGGGCGTACTATGGCTACACCTTC.

The CDR3 DNA is TGTGCCAGCAGCCCCGGGACTAGGGGCGATACGCAGTATTTT. This gives the protein CASSPGTRGDTQYF. The rearrangement uses TRBV9 and TRBJ2-3; 8 nucleotides agree with TRBD2. The CDR3 sequence is 14 residues long. After removal of 4 bases from V and 6 bases from J, the junction contained 7 bases not matched to a gene. The V gene's germline CDR1 is SGDLS and CDR2 YYNGEE.

The gene calls are TRBV6-4 and TRBJ2-3; D possibly corresponds to TRBD2 (6 bases). V lost 6 bases to trimming and J lost 4 bases, with 17 bases between them. CDR1 and CDR2 (germline): MRHNA, SNTAGT. CDR3 length equals 15 residues. The CDR3 here is CASSPGTGRADTQYF. In nucleotides, the CDR3 is TGTGCCAGCAGCCCCGGGACTGGTCGTGCAGATACGCAGTATTTT.

J is TRBJ2-1 and V is TRBV2; 11 bases are a match to TRBD2. The CDR3 runs to 17 residues. CDR1 and CDR2 (germline): SNHLY, FYNNEI. V was pared by 4 bases and J by 8 bases, with 13 bases of the junction left unmatched. The CDR3 protein is CASSVDSGGDGTHEQFF. DNA for the CDR3: TGTGCCAGCAGTGTGGATAGCGGGGGGGATGGTACACATGAGCAGTTCTTC.

The V and J genes are TRBV28 and TRBJ1-2; TRBD1 matches at 8 bases. Per the germline V gene, CDR1 is MDHEN and CDR2 is SYDVKM. Unmatched junction bases numbered 3, after V lost 6 bases and J lost 6 bases. The CDR3 covers 12 residues. Here the CDR3 reads CASRQGVDGYTF. Written as DNA, the CDR3 is TGTGCCAGCAGACAGGGGGTGGATGGCTACACCTTC.

Written as DNA, the CDR3 is TGTGCCAGTAGGAACGGAGGGGAGGCCGGGGAGCTGTTTTTT. It specifies CASRNGGEAGELFF. V and J are TRBV6-4 and TRBJ2-2; a weak D match, TRBD2 (6 bases). Trimming left V 9 bases short and J 6 bases short, with 17 bases between. The CDR3 is made up of 14 amino acids. The germline V gene encodes CDR1 MRHNA and CDR2 SNTAGT.

V and J are TRBV28 and TRBJ1-3; D unclear. Per the germline V gene, CDR1 is MDHEN and CDR2 is SYDVKM. This CDR3 is built from 15 residues. Trimming stripped 6 bases from V and 0 bases from J, with 12 bases between. The CDR3 is CASRPDFFSGNTIYF. For the CDR3, the DNA is TGTGCCAGCAGGCCAGACTTTTTCTCTGGAAACACCATATATTTT.

The chain has TRBV7-9 and TRBJ2-3; the match to TRBD2 covers 12 bases. CDR1 is SEHNR, CDR2 FQNEAQ, per germline (reference sequence). The CDR3 length is 15 residues. Trimming took 3 bases from V and 3 from J; bases not matched to a gene: 1. CDR3 region: CASSFTSGGTDTQYF. The CDR3 DNA reads TGTGCCAGCAGCTTTACTAGCGGGGGGACAGATACGCAGTATTTT.

V gene TRBV11-2 combines with J gene TRBJ1-3; 8 nucleotides align to TRBD1. V lost 3 bases to trimming and J lost 3 bases; unmatched junction nucleotides: 7. In germline, CDR1 is SGHAT, CDR2 FQNNGV. This CDR3 has 16 residues. The CDR3 sequence: CASSFTRGQGGNTIYF. In DNA, the CDR3 is TGTGCCAGCAGCTTTACCAGGGGGCAAGGTGGAAACACCATATATTTT.

The CDR3 protein is CATKFGGTSGANVLTF. The CDR3 DNA reads TGTGCCACCAAGTTCGGGGGGACTTCTGGGGCCAACGTCCTGACTTTC. The V gene is TRBV19, the J gene TRBJ2-6; 7 bases agree with TRBD2. Germline V gives CDR1 LNHDA, CDR2 SQIVND (reference sequence). The V gene end was trimmed by 10 bases and the J gene end by 1 base; junction bases not matched to a gene: 10. This CDR3 region has 16 residues.

The chain is built from TRBV7-8 and TRBJ1-1; 7 bases agree with TRBD1. Unmatched junction bases numbered 5, after V lost 6 bases and J lost 4 bases. From germline, CDR1 is SGHVS and CDR2 FQNEAQ. This CDR3 has 13 amino acids. The CDR3 sequence is CASRKGAGTEAFF. CDR3 in DNA: TGTGCCAGCAGAAAGGGGGCTGGCACTGAAGCTTTCTTT. Full variable domain (outside the CDR3, taken from reference TRBV7-8 and TRBJ1-1): GAGVSQSPRYKVAKRGQDVALRCDPISGHVSLFWYQQALGQGPEFLTYFQNEAQLDKSGLPSDRFFAERPEGSVSTLKIQRTQQEDSAVYLCASRKGAGTEAFFGQGTRLTVV.

The chain combines TRBV28 with TRBJ1-5; D might be TRBD1 (5 bases). The CDR3 loop spans 15 amino acids. Trimming took off 6 bases at V and 6 bases at J, with 18 bases between the two ends. Looked up from germline, CDR1 is MDHEN and CDR2 is SYDVKM. CDR3 sequence reads: CASSTPGLYLQPQHF. CDR3 nucleotide sequence: TGTGCCAGCAGCACTCCGGGACTCTATCTTCAGCCCCAGCATTTT.